This T cell receptor (beta chain) was captured in a study of cytomegalovirus exposure and HLA in healthy donors. Study-wide results and limits: With further analysis later on, most CMV-associated TCR beta chains appeared HLA-restricted.

In its sample, this clone was seen a few times. Its target is not known. PCR was performed using 60 Vbeta and 13 Jbeta primers. Assay used: immunoSEQ multiplex PCR; TCRdb lists only in-frame clones, some missing. The table includes more than 95,000 clones, around 10% detected once. The CDR3 totals 14 residues. CDR1 and CDR2 from the germline V gene are MNHEY and SMNVEV (reference sequence). V was shortened by 2 bases and J by 2 bases, with 8 bases between the two germline ends. The source of this sequence is a man in his forties in good health and CMV-seropositive. The rearrangement joins TRBV27 to TRBJ2-3; D is uncertain. The material sequenced was PBMCs. The CDR3 DNA sequence: TGTGCCAGCAGTTTAAACCCCTACACAGATACGCAGTATTTT. Encoded protein: CASSLNPYTDTQYF.